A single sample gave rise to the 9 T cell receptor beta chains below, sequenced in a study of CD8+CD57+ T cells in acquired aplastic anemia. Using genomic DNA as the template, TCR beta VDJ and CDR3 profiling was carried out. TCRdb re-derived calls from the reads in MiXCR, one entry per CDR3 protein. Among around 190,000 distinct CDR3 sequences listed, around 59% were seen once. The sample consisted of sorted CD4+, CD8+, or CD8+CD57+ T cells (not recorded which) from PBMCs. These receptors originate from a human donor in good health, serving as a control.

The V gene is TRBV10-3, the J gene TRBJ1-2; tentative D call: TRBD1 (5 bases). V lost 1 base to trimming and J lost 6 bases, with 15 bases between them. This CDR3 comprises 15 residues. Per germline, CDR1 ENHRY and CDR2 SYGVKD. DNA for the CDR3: TGTGCCATCAGTGAGTGGGGAGGGACTGAGAATGGCTACACCTTC. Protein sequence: CAISEWGGTENGYTF.

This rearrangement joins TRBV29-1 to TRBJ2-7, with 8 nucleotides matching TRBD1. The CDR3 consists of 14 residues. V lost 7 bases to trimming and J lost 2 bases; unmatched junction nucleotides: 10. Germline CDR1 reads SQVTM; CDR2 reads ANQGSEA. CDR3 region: CSAVADREAYEQYF. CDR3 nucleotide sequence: TGCAGCGCTGTCGCGGACAGGGAGGCCTACGAGCAGTACTTC.

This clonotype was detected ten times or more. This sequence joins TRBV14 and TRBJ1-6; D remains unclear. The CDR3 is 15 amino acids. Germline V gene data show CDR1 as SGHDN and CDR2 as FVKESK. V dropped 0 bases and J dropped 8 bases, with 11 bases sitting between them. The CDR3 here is CASSQENRRDSPLHF. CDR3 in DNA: TGTGCCAGCAGCCAAGAAAACAGACGGGATTCACCCCTCCACTTT.

The CDR3 DNA is TGTGCCAGCAGCCGCCCTACAGGGGACAATGAGCAGTTCTTC. Translated, it gives CASSRPTGDNEQFF. The genes are TRBV14 and TRBJ2-1; 7 nucleotides align to TRBD1. The CDR3 consists of 14 residues. J was trimmed by 5 bases and V by 4 bases; bases with no gene match: 5. Germline CDR1 and CDR2: SGHDN and FVKESK.

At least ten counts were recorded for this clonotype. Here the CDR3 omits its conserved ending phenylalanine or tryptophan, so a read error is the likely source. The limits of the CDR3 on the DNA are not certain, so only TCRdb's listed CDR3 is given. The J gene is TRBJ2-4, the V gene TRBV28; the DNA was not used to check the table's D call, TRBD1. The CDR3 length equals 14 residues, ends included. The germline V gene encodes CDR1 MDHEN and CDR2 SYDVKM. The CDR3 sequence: CASSFATLQGPYSI.

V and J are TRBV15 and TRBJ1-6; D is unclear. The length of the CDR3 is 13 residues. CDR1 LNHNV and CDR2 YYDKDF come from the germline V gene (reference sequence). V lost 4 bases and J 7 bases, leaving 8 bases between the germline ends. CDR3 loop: CATSNLANSPLHF. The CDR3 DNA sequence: TGTGCCACCAGCAACTTGGCGAATTCACCCCTCCACTTT. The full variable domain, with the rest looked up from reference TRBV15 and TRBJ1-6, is DAMVIQNPRYQVTQFGKPVTLSCSQTLNHNVMYWYQQKSSQAPKLLFHYYDKDFNNEADTPDNFQSRRPNTSFCFLDIRSPGLGDTAMYLCATSNLANSPLHFGNGTRLTVT.

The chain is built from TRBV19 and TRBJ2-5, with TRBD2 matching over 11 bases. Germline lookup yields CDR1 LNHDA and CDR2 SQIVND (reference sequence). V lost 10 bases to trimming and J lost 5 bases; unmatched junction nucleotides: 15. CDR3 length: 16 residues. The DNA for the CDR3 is TGTGCCATTCATAATAGCGGGAGGGTTTCTCGGGAGACCCAGTACTTC. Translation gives CAIHNSGRVSRETQYF. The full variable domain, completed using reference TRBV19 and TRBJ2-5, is DGGITQSPKYLFRKEGQNVTLSCEQNLNHDAMYWYRQDPGQGLRLIYYSQIVNDFQKGDIAEGYSVSREKKESFPLTVTSAQKNPTAFYLCAIHNSGRVSRETQYFGPGTRLLVL.

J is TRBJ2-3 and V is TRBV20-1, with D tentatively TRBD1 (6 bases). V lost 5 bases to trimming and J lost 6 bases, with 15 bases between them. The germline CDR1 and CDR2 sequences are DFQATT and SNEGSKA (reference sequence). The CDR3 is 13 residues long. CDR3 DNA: TGCAGTGCTCCCCGCGTGGGGGCCGATACGCAGTATTTT. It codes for CSAPRVGADTQYF.

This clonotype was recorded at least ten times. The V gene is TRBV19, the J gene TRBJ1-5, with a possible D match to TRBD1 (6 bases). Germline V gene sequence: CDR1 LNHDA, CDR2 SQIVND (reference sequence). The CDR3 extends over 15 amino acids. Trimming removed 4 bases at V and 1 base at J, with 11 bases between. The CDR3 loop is CASSRGGLSNQPQHF. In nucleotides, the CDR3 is TGTGCCAGTAGTAGGGGGGGCCTCAGCAATCAGCCCCAGCATTTT. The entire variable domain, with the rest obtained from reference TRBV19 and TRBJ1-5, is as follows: DGGITQSPKYLFRKEGQNVTLSCEQNLNHDAMYWYRQDPGQGLRLIYYSQIVNDFQKGDIAEGYSVSREKKESFPLTVTSAQKNPTAFYLCASSRGGLSNQPQHFGDGTRLSIL.